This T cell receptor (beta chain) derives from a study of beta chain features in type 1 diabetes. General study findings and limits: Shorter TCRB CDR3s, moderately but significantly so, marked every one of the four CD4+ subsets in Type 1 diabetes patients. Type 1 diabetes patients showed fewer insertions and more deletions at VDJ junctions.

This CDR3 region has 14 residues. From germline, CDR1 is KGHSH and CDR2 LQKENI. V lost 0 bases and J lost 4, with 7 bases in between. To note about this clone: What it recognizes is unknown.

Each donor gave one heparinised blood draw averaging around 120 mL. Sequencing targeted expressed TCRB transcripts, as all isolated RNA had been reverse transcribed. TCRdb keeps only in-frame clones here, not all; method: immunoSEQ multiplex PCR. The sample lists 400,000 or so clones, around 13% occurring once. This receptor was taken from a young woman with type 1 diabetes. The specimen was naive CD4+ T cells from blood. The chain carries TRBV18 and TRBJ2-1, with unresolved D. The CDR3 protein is CASSPPTRYNEQFF. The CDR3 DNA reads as TGTGCCAGCTCACCACCGACAAGATACAATGAGCAGTTCTTC.